This T cell receptor beta chain was identified in a study of blood T cells in healthy people across ages. Each individual donor underwent a draw of 8.5 to 10 milliliters of peripheral blood. No fewer than 7 million PBMCs went into each sample. At least 5.5 micrograms of total RNA were extracted per sample. This clonotype has a handful of counts. No antigen is known for it. Whole-study results and caveats: Higher diversity, along with more naive CD4+ cells, distinguished long-lived donors from aged donors.

This CDR3 has 17 residues. From germline, CDR1 is SGDLS and CDR2 YYNGEE. Trimming took 3 bases from V and 2 from J; bases not matched to a gene: 12. Primed by a sample-barcoded 5' primer and a J-beta primer mix, a second PCR proceeded for roughly 6 to 12 cycles. One entry per CDR3 protein, called by TCRdb with MiXCR from the 5' RACE reads. The data hold 1.5 million to 2 million distinct CDR3 sequences, with around half observed a single time. The chain joins TRBV9 to TRBJ1-2; 8 bases are shared with TRBD1. The TCR sequence derives from a woman in her thirties or forties in good health. Source material: blood. This chain's CDR3 is CASSASSTGGLNYGYTF. CDR3 nucleotides: TGTGCCAGCAGCGCCAGTTCAACAGGGGGGCTGAACTATGGCTACACCTTC.